A selection of T cell receptor beta chains follows, all from one sample in a study of beta chain features in type 1 diabetes. Assay used: immunoSEQ multiplex PCR; TCRdb lists only in-frame clones, some missing. The top ten clones hold about 0.66% of a sample with about 130,000 clones, around 8.7% of them seen once. The source material was central memory CD4+ T cells from blood. Receptors were obtained from a man between 18 and 29 years old in good health. CDR3s include the opening cysteine and the closing phenylalanine or tryptophan. A D gene is named only where the DNA matches it firmly. The size field is filled for only some rows; it gives once, few, many or a size class.

cdr3_nt cdr3_aa j_call clone_size d_call v_call
TGTGCCAGTAGTATAAGGACAACGGATACGCAGTATTTT CASSIRTTDTQYF TRBJ2-3 - - TRBV19
TGTGCCAGCAGCTTAGCGACAGGGAGCTCCTACGAGCAGTACTTC CASSLATGSSYEQYF TRBJ2-7 - TRBD1 TRBV7-6
TGTGCCAGCAGCCCCCTTACTACTAGCGGGGGTGGAGATACGCAGTATTTT CASSPLTTSGGGDTQYF TRBJ2-3 - TRBD2 TRBV7-8
TGTGCCAGCTCGGTAGCGGGGGGCGGATACAATGAGCAGTTCTTC CASSVAGGGYNEQFF TRBJ2-1 - TRBD2 TRBV9
TGTGCCAGCAGCTTCGACAGGGTTGCCGATGAGCAGTTCTTC CASSFDRVADEQFF TRBJ2-1 - TRBD1 TRBV7-2
TGTGCCAGCAGCTTAGTCACCGGGACTAGAACTTACAATGAGCAGTTCTTC CASSLVTGTRTYNEQFF TRBJ2-1 - TRBD2 TRBV7-2
TGTGCCAGCAGTGAGAGGTACTCCTACGAGCAGTACTTC CASSERYSYEQYF TRBJ2-7 few - TRBV2
TGTGCCAGCAGCTACTATAATCAGCCCCAGCATTTT CASSYYNQPQHF TRBJ1-5 once - TRBV7-2
TGTGCCAGCAGTTTGCGACAGGGGGCGGGGGGCTACACCTTC CASSLRQGAGGYTF TRBJ1-2 few TRBD1 TRBV27
TGCGCCAGCAGCTTGGGAGGAGGAGGTAATGAAAAACTGTTTTTT CASSLGGGGNEKLFF TRBJ1-4 few - TRBV5-1
TGTGCCAGCAGTATGGGGGGCTACGAGCAGTACTTC CASSMGGYEQYF TRBJ2-7 few - TRBV6-1
TGTGCCAGCAGCTTAAAGTGGCCAGGGCAGAATTCACCCCTCCACTTT CASSLKWPGQNSPLHF TRBJ1-6 few - TRBV7-3
TGTGCCAGCAGCCGACAGGGGGCAGGAGAGACCCAGTACTTC CASSRQGAGETQYF TRBJ2-5 - TRBD1 TRBV9
TGTGCCAGCAGCCGGGGGGGCCTCGATTACAATGAGCAGTTCTTC CASSRGGLDYNEQFF TRBJ2-1 - TRBD2 TRBV7-2
TGTGCCAGCAGCTACCCGGACAGGGGGCGTACCGGGGAGCTGTTTTTT CASSYPDRGRTGELFF TRBJ2-2 many TRBD1 TRBV11-2
TGTGCCAGCAGCCTAACCTACGAGCAGTACTTC CASSLTYEQYF TRBJ2-7 many - TRBV7-2
TGTGCCAGCAGCACAGGGGGCGCACCCAACGGTCAGCCCCAGCATTTT CASSTGGAPNGQPQHF TRBJ1-5 - TRBD1 TRBV7-2
TGTGCCAGCAGCTCGGGCAATGAGCAGTTCTTC CASSSGNEQFF TRBJ2-1 few - TRBV7-2
TGTGCCAGCAGCTTGGGTGGCAGTAGCAATCAGCCCCAGCATTTT CASSLGGSSNQPQHF TRBJ1-5 few - TRBV5-4